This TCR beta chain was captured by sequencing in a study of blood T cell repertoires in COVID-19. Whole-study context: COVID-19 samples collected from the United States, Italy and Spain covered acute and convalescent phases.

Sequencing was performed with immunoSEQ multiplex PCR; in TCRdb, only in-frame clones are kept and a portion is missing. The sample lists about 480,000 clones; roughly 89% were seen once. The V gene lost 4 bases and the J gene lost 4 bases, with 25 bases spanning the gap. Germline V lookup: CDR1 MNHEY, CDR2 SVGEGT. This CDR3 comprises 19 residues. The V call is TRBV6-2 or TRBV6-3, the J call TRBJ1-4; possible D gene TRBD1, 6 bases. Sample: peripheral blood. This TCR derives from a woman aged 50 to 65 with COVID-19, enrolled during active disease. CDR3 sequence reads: CASSCDTGTIFYINEKLFF. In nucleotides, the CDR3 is TGTGCCAGCAGTTGCGATACCGGGACAATATTTTATATTAATGAAAAACTGTTTTTT.